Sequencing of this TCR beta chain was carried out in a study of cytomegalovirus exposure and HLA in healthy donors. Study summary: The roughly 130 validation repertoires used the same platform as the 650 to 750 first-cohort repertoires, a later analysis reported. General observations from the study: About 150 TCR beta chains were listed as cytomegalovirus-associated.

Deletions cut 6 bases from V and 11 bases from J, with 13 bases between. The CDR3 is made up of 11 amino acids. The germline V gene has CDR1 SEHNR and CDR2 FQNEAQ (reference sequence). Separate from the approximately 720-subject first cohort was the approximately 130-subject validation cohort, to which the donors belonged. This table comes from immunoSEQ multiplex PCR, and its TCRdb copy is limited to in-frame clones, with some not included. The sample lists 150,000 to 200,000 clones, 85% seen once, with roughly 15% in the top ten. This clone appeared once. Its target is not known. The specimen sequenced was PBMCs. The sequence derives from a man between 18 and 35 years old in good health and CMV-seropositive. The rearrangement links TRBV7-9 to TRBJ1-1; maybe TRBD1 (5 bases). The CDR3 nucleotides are TGTGCCAGCAGTGCGGGGGGGGTGGCTTTCTTT. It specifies CASSAGGVAFF.